This T cell receptor (beta chain) was sequenced in a study of CD8 T cells in ankylosing spondylitis. Regarding the study as a whole: Relatively rare in peripheral blood, disease-linked clones were also CD8+. Researchers reportedly found disease-linked clones significantly enriched in matched ankylosing spondylitis synovial fluid. Earlier literature documents some of the motif variants in reactive arthritis synovial fluid and blood.

The CDR3 covers 15 residues. With 3 bases clipped from V and 0 bases from J, the junction kept 3 bases outside the gene matches. Germline values: CDR1 SGDLS, CDR2 YYNGEE. This clonotype has a count of ten or more. Its antigen remains unidentified. TCRdb passed the 5' RACE reads through MiXCR, listing each CDR3 protein once. This table holds 200,000 to 300,000 distinct CDR3 sequences, about 10% found once. Sequencing used blood, either unsorted or a sorted T cell fraction (not recorded which). The sequence was collected from a male donor with ankylosing spondylitis or in good health (not recorded which). This chain uses TRBV9 with TRBJ2-3; 8 nucleotides agree with TRBD2. CDR3 coding DNA: TGTGCCAGCAGCGCCGCGGGGGGAAGCACAGATACGCAGTATTTT. Protein sequence: CASSAAGGSTDTQYF. Full variable domain (missing parts from reference TRBV9 and TRBJ2-3): DSGVTQTPKHLITATGQRVTLRCSPRSGDLSVYWYQQSLDQGLQFLIQYYNGEERAKGNILERFSAQQFPDLHSELNLSSLELGDSALYFCASSAAGGSTDTQYFGPGTRLTVL.